The 28 T cell receptor beta chains below come from one sample, sequenced in a study of T cells in Graves' hyperthyroidism and ophthalmopathy (dated by TCRdb to between 2018 and 2021). The method was multiplex PCR. The sample was run on an Illumina HiSeq 2000. TCR beta CDR3 regions were amplified from RNA transcripts. The TCR CDR3 was subjected to a first round of RT-PCR using the HTBI primer set and the Qiagen OneStep RT-PCR kit. TCRdb ran its own pipeline on the public reads, namely fastp trimming at Q25 and MiXCR clone calling, and kept in-frame beta chains. Identical CDR3 proteins give one entry, which carries the most common genes and DNA. For this sample the table gives 400,000 to 600,000 distinct CDR3 sequences, of which around 21% were detected only once. Of the sample, about 26% falls within the top ten clones. Sequencing was done on a sample of blood. Receptor source: a man aged 18 to 35 with Graves' hyperthyroidism.

This clonotype came up many times. The genes are TRBV6-5 and TRBJ1-5; D not resolved. The CDR3 covers 14 residues. Trimming removed 6 bases at V and 8 bases at J, with 17 bases between. The germline CDR1 and CDR2 sequences are MNHEY and SVGAGI. CDR3: CASRSSYLREPQHF. CDR3 DNA sequence: TGTGCCAGCAGATCCTCGTATCTACGGGAGCCCCAGCATTTT.

This clonotype has a handful of counts. The chain recombines TRBV11-2 with TRBJ2-6; D tentatively reads TRBD1 or TRBD2 (6 bases each). V was shortened by 3 bases and J by 2 bases, with 11 bases between the two germline ends. Germline V gene sequence: CDR1 SGHAT, CDR2 FQNNGV. This CDR3 contains 16 residues. The CDR3 region is CASSLIGGTGANVLTF. The CDR3 nucleotides are TGTGCCAGCAGCTTGATAGGGGGGACTGGGGCCAACGTCCTGACTTTC.

This clonotype was recorded at least ten times. This CDR3 is CASSWRQNYGYTF. The CDR3 region has the DNA TGTGCCAGCAGTTGGCGGCAGAACTATGGCTACACCTTC. The chain employs TRBV12-3 or TRBV12-4 and TRBJ1-2; D gene unclear. The CDR3 has 13 residues. V was shortened by 4 bases and J by 2 bases, with 8 bases between the two germline ends.

A remark on this clonotype: One end of the junction fails to match germline, which may point to a read error. This chain uses TRBV7-9 with TRBJ1-1; TRBD1 might be the D (5 bases). The CDR3 consists of 14 residues. Germline V gene data show CDR1 as SEHNR and CDR2 as FQNEAQ (reference sequence). In DNA form, the CDR3 reads TGTGCCAGCAGCTTAGCTCAGGGCCGCACTGAAGTTTTCTTT. It is translated as CASSLAQGRTEVFF.

The sample holds many counts of this clonotype. The V and J genes are TRBV19 and TRBJ2-7; a possible D gene is TRBD1 (5 bases). V was trimmed by 2 bases and J by 7 bases, leaving 9 bases between them. The CDR3 is made up of 12 amino acids. Germline V gives CDR1 LNHDA, CDR2 SQIVND (reference sequence). CDR3 sequence (DNA): TGTGCCAGTAGTATAATGACAGTAGAGCAGTACTTC. Protein: CASSIMTVEQYF.

The chain carries TRBV29-1 and TRBJ2-5, with D perhaps TRBD2 (5 bases). The V end lost 7 bases, the J end lost 5 bases, and 17 bases lay between the germline ends. CDR1 SQVTM and CDR2 ANQGSEA come from the germline V gene. The CDR3 loop spans 13 amino acids. CDR3: CSAPETRGETQYF. Here the CDR3 DNA reads TGCAGCGCCCCCGAGACACGAGGGGAGACCCAGTACTTC.

V usage is TRBV11-2 and J usage is TRBJ2-5; 10 bases are shared with TRBD1. After removal of 8 bases from V and 5 bases from J, the junction contained 14 bases not matched to a gene. The CDR3 consists of 16 residues. The V gene's germline CDR1 is SGHAT and CDR2 FQNNGV. The CDR3 region has the DNA TGTGCCAGCGGCGAGGTGGGACAGGGGCGAGGTGAGACCCAGTACTTC. This gives the protein CASGEVGQGRGETQYF.

This chain joins TRBV12-3 or TRBV12-4 and TRBJ2-2; TRBD1 matches 7 bases. The CDR3 loop spans 15 amino acids. V was clipped by 7 bases and J by 6 bases; unmatched bases: 11. The CDR3 nucleotides are TGTGCCAGCAATTCGGAGGACAGGTCCTCCGGGGAGCTGTTTTTT. It yields the protein CASNSEDRSSGELFF.

The chain combines TRBV7-8 with TRBJ1-2; the D gene is possibly TRBD1 (5 bases). Germline assignment: CDR1 SGHVS and CDR2 FQNEAQ. The CDR3 has 16 amino acids. V was pared by 7 bases and J by 0 bases, with 18 bases between. This chain's CDR3 is CASTHLGAATNYGYTF. CDR3 bases: TGTGCCAGCACCCACCTCGGGGCCGCGACTAACTATGGCTACACCTTC.

This clonotype was seen at least ten times. The gene calls are TRBV28 and TRBJ1-2; 8 bases agree with TRBD1. The V gene end was trimmed by 5 bases and the J gene end by 0 bases; junction bases not matched to a gene: 8. CDR1 and CDR2 from the germline V gene are MDHEN and SYDVKM. The CDR3 consists of 16 residues. The CDR3, as DNA: TGTGCCAGCAGTCCCCCGACAGGGGCACCTAACTATGGCTACACCTTC. Translation gives CASSPPTGAPNYGYTF.

The chain joins TRBV14 to TRBJ2-6; weak D call: TRBD2 (6 bases). Germline V CDR1 and CDR2: SGHDN, FVKESK. The CDR3 has 17 amino acids. Trimming left V 0 bases short and J 0 bases short, with 9 bases between. The CDR3 DNA is TGTGCCAGCAGCCAAGAATCGGGGGTCTCTGGGGCCAACGTCCTGACTTTC. The encoded protein is CASSQESGVSGANVLTF. Together with reference TRBV14 and TRBJ2-6, the CDR3 gives the full variable domain: EAGVTQFPSHSVIEKGQTVTLRCDPISGHDNLYWYRRVMGKEIKFLLHFVKESKQDESGMPNNRFLAERTGGTYSTLKVQPAELEDSGVYFCASSQESGVSGANVLTFGAGSRLTVL.

This clonotype was counted between two and nine times. The rearrangement uses TRBV20-1 and TRBJ2-5; no definite D call. This CDR3 has 11 amino acids. Germline values: CDR1 DFQATT, CDR2 SNEGSKA (reference sequence). Deletions cut 5 bases from V and 4 bases from J, with 8 bases between. This CDR3 reads CSAQGSETQYF. The DNA for the CDR3 is TGCAGTGCTCAAGGTTCAGAGACCCAGTACTTC.

This clonotype was picked up many times. CDR3 loop: CAWTPRTGASYEQYF. Written as DNA, the CDR3 is TGTGCCTGGACCCCACGGACAGGGGCGTCCTACGAGCAGTACTTC. The chain recombines TRBV30 with TRBJ2-7; 9 bases line up with TRBD1. The trim removed 4 bases at V and 1 base at J, leaving 8 bases unmatched. The germline V gene has CDR1 GTSNPN and CDR2 SVGIG (reference sequence). This CDR3 contains 15 residues.

There are many counts of this clonotype. This rearrangement joins TRBV12-5 to TRBJ2-7, with 9 bases aligning to TRBD1. Germline V gene lookup returns CDR1 LGHNT and CDR2 FRNRAP. V lost 6 bases and J lost 1; bases outside the gene matches: 7. There are 15 residues in the CDR3. CDR3 sequence reads: CASGSAGTGSYEQYF. CDR3 DNA: TGTGCTAGTGGATCAGCCGGGACAGGGTCCTACGAGCAGTACTTC. Based on the CDR3 plus reference TRBV12-5 and TRBJ2-7, the full variable domain is DARVTQTPRHKVTEMGQEVTMRCQPILGHNTVFWYRQTMMQGLELLAYFRNRAPLDDSGMPKDRFSAEMPDATLATLKIQPSEPRDSAVYFCASGSAGTGSYEQYFGPGTRLTVT.

The table lists this clonotype with many counts. The V gene is TRBV20-1, the J gene TRBJ2-7; 9 bases align to TRBD1. The CDR3 spans 15 residues. Germline CDR1 reads DFQATT; CDR2 reads SNEGSKA (reference sequence). Trimming removed 5 bases from V and 5 bases from J; junction bases left unmatched: 13. In DNA form, the CDR3 reads TGCAGTGCTCATTCCGGGGGACAGGGAAGAAACGAGCAGTACTTC. This encodes CSAHSGGQGRNEQYF.

V is TRBV12-3 or TRBV12-4 and J is TRBJ2-7; D unclear. The CDR3 covers 13 residues. The V and J ends lost 5 bases and 1 base respectively, with 9 bases between them. CDR3: CASSTHSSYEQYF. In DNA form, the CDR3 reads TGTGCCAGCAGTACCCATTCTTCCTACGAGCAGTACTTC.

Points on this clonotype: Given a much more abundant clone one base away, this may be a read error. As the CDR3 is not closed by the conserved phenylalanine or tryptophan, this likely results from a read error. This rearrangement joins TRBV12-3 or TRBV12-4 to TRBJ2-2; 9 nucleotides agree with TRBD1. The CDR3 spans 16 residues. V lost 7 bases to trimming and J lost 3 bases; unmatched junction nucleotides: 9. For the CDR3, the DNA is TGTGCCAGCAACATCCCCGGGACAGGGCACACCGGGGAGCTGTTTTCT. Translating it yields CASNIPGTGHTGELFS.

This clonotype was recorded at least ten times. CDR3 coding DNA: TGTGCTAGTGGTTCGGGGACAACTAGCAATCAGCCCCAGCATTTT. It is translated as CASGSGTTSNQPQHF. V gene TRBV12-5 combines with J gene TRBJ1-5, with a tentative D call TRBD1 (6 bases). V lost 4 bases to trimming and J lost 0 bases, with 10 bases between them. This CDR3 comprises 15 residues. Germline V gives CDR1 LGHNT, CDR2 FRNRAP.

This clonotype has a count of ten or more. This chain connects TRBV6-5 to TRBJ2-5, with D unclear. This CDR3 has 13 amino acids. Germline CDR1 and CDR2: MNHEY and SVGAGI. Trimming took off 2 bases at V and 5 bases at J, with 9 bases between the two ends. The CDR3 sequence is CASSYKFQETQYF. The CDR3 DNA is TGTGCCAGCAGTTACAAGTTCCAGGAGACCCAGTACTTC.

The chain couples TRBV6-2 or TRBV6-3 to TRBJ1-2, with 7 nucleotides matching TRBD1. Losses at the gene ends were 2 bases for V and 4 bases for J; bases not matched to a gene: 4. The CDR3 sequence is 14 residues long. Looked up from germline, CDR1 is MNHEY and CDR2 is SVGEGT. The CDR3, as DNA: TGTGCCAGCAGTTACGAACAGGGGCTCTATGGCTACACCTTC. Translating it yields CASSYEQGLYGYTF.

Many counts were recorded for this clonotype. J is TRBJ1-1 and V is TRBV6-2 or TRBV6-3, with no clear D. CDR1 is MNHEY, CDR2 SVGEGT, per germline. Trimming stripped 7 bases from V and 0 bases from J, with 6 bases between. The CDR3 covers 12 residues. This CDR3 reads CASTKVNTEAFF. CDR3 coding DNA: TGTGCCAGCACAAAGGTGAACACTGAAGCTTTCTTT.

This clonotype was observed at least ten times. This chain uses TRBV12-3 or TRBV12-4 with TRBJ1-5; the D is unclear. The CDR3 is 16 amino acids. Trimming removed 4 bases from V and 1 base from J, with 14 bases in between. DNA of the CDR3: TGTGCCAGCAGTTCCCATACAGCAGCGAGCAATCAGCCCCAGCATTTT. It encodes CASSSHTAASNQPQHF.

The table lists this clonotype with many counts. The chain joins TRBV7-9 to TRBJ1-1, with D possibly being TRBD1 (6 bases). The CDR3 loop spans 12 amino acids. In germline, CDR1 is SEHNR, CDR2 FQNEAQ (reference sequence). Trimming took 3 bases from V and 8 from J, leaving 10 bases between them. The CDR3 coding sequence is TGTGCCAGCAGCTTTAATGACAGGGAAGCTTTCTTT. Protein product: CASSFNDREAFF.

This clonotype was recorded many times. This chain connects TRBV6-5 to TRBJ1-5; possibly TRBD1 for D (5 bases). CDR3 length: 16 residues. V lost 4 bases, J lost 4 bases, and 17 bases lay in between. Germline CDR1 MNHEY, CDR2 SVGAGI. As DNA, the CDR3 is TGTGCCAGCAGTTCTTCCTCCGCAGGGCTAAATCAGCCCCAGCATTTT. Translating gives CASSSSSAGLNQPQHF.

As regards this clonotype: Mismatch with germline at one junction end may stem from a read error. The genes are TRBV7-8 and TRBJ2-7, with no clear D. Germline-derived CDR1 and CDR2 are SGHVS and FQNEAQ. This CDR3 contains 13 residues. CDR3 region: CASSLVPSYGQYF. In DNA, the CDR3 is TGTGCCAGCAGCTTAGTCCCCAGCTACGGGCAGTACTTC.

This clonotype was seen more than once but under ten times. V and J are TRBV29-1 and TRBJ1-6, with D perhaps matching TRBD1 (5 bases). The CDR3 consists of 14 residues. Per germline, CDR1 SQVTM and CDR2 ANQGSEA. Trimming stripped 4 bases from V and 0 bases from J, with 7 bases between. The CDR3 protein is CSVGGGSYNSPLHF. The CDR3 coding sequence is TGCAGCGTTGGTGGGGGCTCCTATAATTCACCCCTCCACTTT.

This clonotype appeared many times. CDR3 nucleotide sequence: TGTGCCAGCATCGGAAGATACGAGCAGTACTTC. Its translation is CASIGRYEQYF. The V and J genes are TRBV2 and TRBJ2-7; D remains unclear. Germline V gene lookup returns CDR1 SNHLY and CDR2 FYNNEI. Trimming pared 7 bases from V and 4 bases from J, leaving 8 bases between. The length of the CDR3 is 11 residues.

This clonotype has a count of ten or more. The chain employs TRBV29-1 and TRBJ2-5, with D possibly matching TRBD2 (6 bases). The germline V and J ends were trimmed by 3 bases and 5 bases, with 19 bases remaining between them. Per germline, CDR1 SQVTM and CDR2 ANQGSEA. The CDR3 covers 15 residues. CDR3 DNA sequence: TGCAGCGTTGACCCCCTCGCGAGGGCGGGGGAGACCCAGTACTTC. Its protein is CSVDPLARAGETQYF.